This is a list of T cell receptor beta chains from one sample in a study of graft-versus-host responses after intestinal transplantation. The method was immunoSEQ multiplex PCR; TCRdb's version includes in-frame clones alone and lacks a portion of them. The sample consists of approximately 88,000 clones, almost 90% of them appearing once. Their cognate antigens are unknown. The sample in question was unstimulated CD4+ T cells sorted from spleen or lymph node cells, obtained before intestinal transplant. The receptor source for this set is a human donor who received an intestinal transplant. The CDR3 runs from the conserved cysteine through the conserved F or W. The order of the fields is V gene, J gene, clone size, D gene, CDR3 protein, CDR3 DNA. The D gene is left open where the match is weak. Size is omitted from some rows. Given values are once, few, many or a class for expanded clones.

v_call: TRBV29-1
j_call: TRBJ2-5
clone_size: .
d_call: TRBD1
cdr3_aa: CSVENRMTGGIGETQYF
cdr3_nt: TGCAGCGTTGAAAACCGAATGACAGGGGGCATCGGGGAGACCCAGTACTTC

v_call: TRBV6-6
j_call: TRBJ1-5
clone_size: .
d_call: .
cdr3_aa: CASSGARGDNQPQHF
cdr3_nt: TGTGCCAGCAGTGGGGCGCGGGGAGACAATCAGCCCCAGCATTTT

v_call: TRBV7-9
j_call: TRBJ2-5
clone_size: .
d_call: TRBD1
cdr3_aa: CASSPGTGSQETQYF
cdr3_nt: TGTGCCAGCAGCCCCGGGACAGGGTCCCAAGAGACCCAGTACTTC

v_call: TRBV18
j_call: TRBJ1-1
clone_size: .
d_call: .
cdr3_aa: CASSSDRTYMNTEAFF
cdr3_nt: TGTGCCAGCTCATCCGACAGGACATACATGAACACTGAAGCTTTCTTT

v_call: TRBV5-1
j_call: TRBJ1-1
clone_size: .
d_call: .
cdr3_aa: CASSLQGVNTEAFF
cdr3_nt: TGCGCCAGCAGCCTACAGGGAGTGAACACTGAAGCTTTCTTT

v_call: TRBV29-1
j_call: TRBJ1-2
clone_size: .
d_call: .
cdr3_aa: CSPGGCGYTF
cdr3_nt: TGCAGCCCTGGGGGGTGCGGCTACACCTTC

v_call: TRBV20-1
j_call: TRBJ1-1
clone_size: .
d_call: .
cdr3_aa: CSASQNTEAFF
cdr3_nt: TGCAGTGCTAGTCAGAACACTGAAGCTTTCTTT

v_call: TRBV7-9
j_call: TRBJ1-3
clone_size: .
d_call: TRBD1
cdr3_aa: CASSLLRGRGGDTIYF
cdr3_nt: TGTGCCAGCAGCTTATTAAGGGGGCGGGGTGGGGACACCATATATTTT

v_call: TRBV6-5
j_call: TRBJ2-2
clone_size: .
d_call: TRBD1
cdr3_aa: CASRPGQGWAGELFF
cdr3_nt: TGTGCCAGCCGACCGGGACAGGGGTGGGCCGGGGAGCTGTTTTTT

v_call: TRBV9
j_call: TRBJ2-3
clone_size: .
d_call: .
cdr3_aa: CASRGASTDTQYF
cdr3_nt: TGTGCCAGCAGGGGAGCCAGCACAGATACGCAGTATTTT

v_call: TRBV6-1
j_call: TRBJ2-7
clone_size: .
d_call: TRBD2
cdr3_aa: CASSEERGGRYEQYF
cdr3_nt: TGTGCCAGCAGTGAAGAACGGGGGGGGAGGTACGAGCAGTACTTC

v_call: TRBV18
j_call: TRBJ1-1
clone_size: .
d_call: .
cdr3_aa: CASSPPFRTEAFF
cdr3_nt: TGTGCCAGCTCACCACCGTTTCGCACTGAAGCTTTCTTT

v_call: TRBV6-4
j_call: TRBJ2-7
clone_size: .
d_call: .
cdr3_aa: CASSEEVEQYF
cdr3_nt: TGTGCCAGCAGTGAAGAGGTCGAGCAGTACTTC

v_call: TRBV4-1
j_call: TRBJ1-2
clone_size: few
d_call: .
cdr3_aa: CASSQDHRGYTF
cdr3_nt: TGCGCCAGCAGCCAAGACCACAGGGGCTACACCTTC

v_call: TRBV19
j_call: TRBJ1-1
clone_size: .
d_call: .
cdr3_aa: CASSIRGTAEAFF
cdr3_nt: TGTGCCAGTAGTATTAGGGGGACGGCTGAAGCTTTCTTT

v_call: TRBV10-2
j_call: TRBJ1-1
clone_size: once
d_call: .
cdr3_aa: CASRGAYTEAFF
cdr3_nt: TGCGCCAGCCGTGGCGCATACACTGAAGCTTTCTTT

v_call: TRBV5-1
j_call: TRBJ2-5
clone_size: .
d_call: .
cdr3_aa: CASSQGGGEETQYF
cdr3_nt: TGCGCCAGCAGCCAAGGGGGAGGGGAAGAGACCCAGTACTTC

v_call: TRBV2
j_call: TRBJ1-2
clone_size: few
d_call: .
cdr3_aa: CASEQVYGYTF
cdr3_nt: TGTGCCAGCGAGCAGGTCTATGGCTACACCTTC

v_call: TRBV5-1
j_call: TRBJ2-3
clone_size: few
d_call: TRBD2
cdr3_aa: CASSLGGGGDTQYF
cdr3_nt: TGCGCCAGCAGCTTGGGCGGGGGAGGAGATACGCAGTATTTT

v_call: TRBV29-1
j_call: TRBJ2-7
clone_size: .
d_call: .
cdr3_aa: CSALRGDKTTYEQYF
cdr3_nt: TGCAGCGCTCTCAGGGGCGACAAGACGACCTACGAGCAGTACTTC

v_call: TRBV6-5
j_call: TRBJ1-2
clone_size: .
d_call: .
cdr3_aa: CASSSTGLHYGYTF
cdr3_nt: TGTGCCAGCAGTTCTACAGGGCTTCACTATGGCTACACCTTC

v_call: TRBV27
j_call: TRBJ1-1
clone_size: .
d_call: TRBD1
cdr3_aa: CASSRTGGHEAFF
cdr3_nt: TGTGCCAGCAGTAGGACAGGGGGCCATGAAGCTTTCTTT

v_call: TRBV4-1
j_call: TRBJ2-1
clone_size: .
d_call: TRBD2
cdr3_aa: CASSHKQLTSGGDGEQFF
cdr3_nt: TGCGCCAGCAGCCACAAACAGCTGACTAGCGGGGGGGACGGGGAGCAGTTCTTC

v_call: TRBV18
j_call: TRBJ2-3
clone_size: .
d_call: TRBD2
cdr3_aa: CASKTGTSGEDTQYF
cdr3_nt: TGTGCCAGTAAAACCGGGACTAGCGGGGAGGATACGCAGTATTTT

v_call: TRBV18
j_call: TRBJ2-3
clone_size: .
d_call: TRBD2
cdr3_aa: CASSQRGGADTQYF
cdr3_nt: TGTGCCAGCTCCCAGCGGGGGGGGGCAGATACGCAGTATTTT

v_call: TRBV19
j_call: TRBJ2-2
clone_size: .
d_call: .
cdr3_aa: CASSIDFRQARETGELFF
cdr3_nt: TGTGCCAGTAGTATAGATTTCCGGCAGGCCCGGGAAACCGGGGAGCTGTTTTTT

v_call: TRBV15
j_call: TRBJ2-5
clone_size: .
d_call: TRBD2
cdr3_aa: CATKNGRGVFSETQYF
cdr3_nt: TGTGCCACCAAAAACGGGCGGGGGGTTTTTTCGGAGACCCAGTACTTC

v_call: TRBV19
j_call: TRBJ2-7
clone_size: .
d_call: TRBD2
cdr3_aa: CASSIRSGGGTLEQYF
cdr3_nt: TGTGCCAGTAGTATTCGGTCTGGCGGGGGAACTTTAGAGCAGTACTTC

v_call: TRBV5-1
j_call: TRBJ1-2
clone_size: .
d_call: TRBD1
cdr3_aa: CASSEGQGWDYGYTF
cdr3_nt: TGCGCCAGCAGCGAGGGACAGGGGTGGGACTATGGCTACACCTTC

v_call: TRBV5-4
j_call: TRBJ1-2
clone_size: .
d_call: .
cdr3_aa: CASSLDGWGGYGYTF
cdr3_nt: TGTGCCAGCAGCTTGGATGGGTGGGGCGGCTATGGCTACACCTTC

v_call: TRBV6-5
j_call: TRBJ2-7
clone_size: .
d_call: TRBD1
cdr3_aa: CASSPDRGAYEQYF
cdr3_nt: TGTGCCAGCAGCCCAGACAGGGGAGCCTACGAGCAGTACTTC

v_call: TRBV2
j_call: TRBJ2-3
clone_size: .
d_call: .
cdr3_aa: CASTPRDTQYF
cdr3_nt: TGTGCCAGCACCCCCAGAGATACGCAGTATTTT

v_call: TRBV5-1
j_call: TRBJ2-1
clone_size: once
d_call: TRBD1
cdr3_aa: CASSPFAGGSYNEQFF
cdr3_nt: TGCGCCAGCAGCCCCTTTGCAGGGGGCTCCTACAATGAGCAGTTCTTC

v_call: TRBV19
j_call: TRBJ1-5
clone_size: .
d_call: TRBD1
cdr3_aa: CASSPAGTAMNNQPQHF
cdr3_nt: TGTGCCAGTAGTCCGGCCGGGACAGCTATGAACAATCAGCCCCAGCATTTT

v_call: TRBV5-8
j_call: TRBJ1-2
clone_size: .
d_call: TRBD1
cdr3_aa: CASSLFGGDRVRGYTF
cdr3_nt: TGTGCCAGCAGCTTGTTTGGCGGGGACAGGGTGAGGGGCTACACCTTC

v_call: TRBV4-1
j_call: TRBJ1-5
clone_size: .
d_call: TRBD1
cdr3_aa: CASSQEGTANQPQHF
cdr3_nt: TGCGCCAGCAGCCAAGAGGGGACAGCCAATCAGCCCCAGCATTTT

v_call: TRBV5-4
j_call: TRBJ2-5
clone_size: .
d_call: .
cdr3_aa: CASWSQETQYF
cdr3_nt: TGTGCCAGCTGGAGCCAAGAGACCCAGTACTTC

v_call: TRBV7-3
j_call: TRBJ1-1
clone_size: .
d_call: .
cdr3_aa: CASSRNTEAFF
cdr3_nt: TGTGCCAGCAGCCGGAACACTGAAGCTTTCTTT

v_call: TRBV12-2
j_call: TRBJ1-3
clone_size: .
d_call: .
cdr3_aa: CASRLAPGPGNTIYF
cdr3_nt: TGTGCAAGTCGCTTAGCGCCCGGTCCTGGAAACACCATATATTTT

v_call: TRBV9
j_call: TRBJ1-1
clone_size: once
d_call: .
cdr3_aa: CASSARAEGHTEAFF
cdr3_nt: TGTGCCAGCAGCGCCCGAGCGGAGGGCCACACTGAAGCTTTCTTT

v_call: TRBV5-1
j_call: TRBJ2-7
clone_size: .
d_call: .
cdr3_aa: CASMAQGTTYEQYF
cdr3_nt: TGCGCCAGCATGGCCCAGGGTACCACCTACGAGCAGTACTTC

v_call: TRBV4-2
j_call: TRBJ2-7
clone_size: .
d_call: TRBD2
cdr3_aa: CASRPELAGPTYEQYF
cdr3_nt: TGTGCCAGCAGACCCGAATTAGCGGGGCCTACCTACGAGCAGTACTTC

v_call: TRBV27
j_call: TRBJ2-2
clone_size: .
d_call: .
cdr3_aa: CASSLSQAYTGELFF
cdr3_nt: TGTGCCAGCAGTTTATCTCAGGCCTACACCGGGGAGCTGTTTTTT

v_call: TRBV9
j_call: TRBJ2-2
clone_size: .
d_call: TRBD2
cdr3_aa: CASSPTSGGNTGELFF
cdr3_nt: TGTGCCAGCAGCCCCACTAGCGGGGGGAACACCGGGGAGCTGTTTTTT

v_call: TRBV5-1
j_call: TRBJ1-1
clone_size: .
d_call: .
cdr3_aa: CASSFSGQYTEAFF
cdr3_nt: TGCGCCAGCAGCTTCAGTGGACAGTACACTGAAGCTTTCTTT

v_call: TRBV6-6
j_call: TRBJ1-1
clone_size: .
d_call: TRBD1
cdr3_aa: CASSYPRGATEAFF
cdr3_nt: TGTGCCAGCAGTTACCCCAGGGGGGCTACTGAAGCTTTCTTT

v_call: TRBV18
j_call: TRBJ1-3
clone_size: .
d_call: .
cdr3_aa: CASSPGSSGNTIYF
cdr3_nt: TGTGCCAGCTCACCAGGCAGCTCTGGAAACACCATATATTTT

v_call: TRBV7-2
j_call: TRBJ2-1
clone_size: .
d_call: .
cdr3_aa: CASSLAWRDGQFF
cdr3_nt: TGTGCCAGCAGCTTAGCGTGGCGGGATGGGCAGTTCTTC

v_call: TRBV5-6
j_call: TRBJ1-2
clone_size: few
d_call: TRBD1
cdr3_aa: CASSLDRGYGYTF
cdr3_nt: TGTGCCAGCAGCTTGGACAGGGGCTATGGCTACACCTTC

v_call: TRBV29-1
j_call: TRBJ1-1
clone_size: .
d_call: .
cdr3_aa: CGGRGVLPEAFF
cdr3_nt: TGCGGGGGGAGGGGGGTTTTGCCTGAAGCTTTCTTT

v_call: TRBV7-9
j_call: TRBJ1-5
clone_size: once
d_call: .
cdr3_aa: CASSLGIRDTEPQHF
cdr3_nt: TGTGCCAGCAGCTTAGGGATCAGGGATACGGAGCCCCAGCATTTT

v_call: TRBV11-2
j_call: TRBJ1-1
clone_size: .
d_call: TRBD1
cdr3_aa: CASRLTGGFTEAFF
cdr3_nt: TGTGCCAGCAGGCTAACAGGGGGCTTTACTGAAGCTTTCTTT

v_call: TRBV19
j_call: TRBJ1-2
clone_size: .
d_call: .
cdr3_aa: CASSPGHNRDYGYTF
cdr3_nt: TGTGCCAGTAGTCCGGGCCATAACAGGGACTATGGCTACACCTTC